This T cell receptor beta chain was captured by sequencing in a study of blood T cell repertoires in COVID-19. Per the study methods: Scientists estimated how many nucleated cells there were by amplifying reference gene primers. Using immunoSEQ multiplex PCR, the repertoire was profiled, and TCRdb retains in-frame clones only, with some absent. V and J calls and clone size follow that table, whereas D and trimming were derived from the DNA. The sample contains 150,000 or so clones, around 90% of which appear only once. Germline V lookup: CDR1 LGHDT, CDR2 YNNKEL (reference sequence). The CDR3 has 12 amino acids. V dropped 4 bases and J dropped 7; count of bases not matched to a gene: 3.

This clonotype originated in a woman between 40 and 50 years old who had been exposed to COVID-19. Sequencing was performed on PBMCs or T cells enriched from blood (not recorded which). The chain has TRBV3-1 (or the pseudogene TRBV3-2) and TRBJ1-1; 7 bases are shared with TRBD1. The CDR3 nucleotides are TGTGCCAGCAGCCTCAACAGGGGTGAAGCTTTCTTT. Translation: CASSLNRGEAFF.